Sequencing of this TCR beta chain was carried out in a study of shared clonotypes between healthy human individuals. The authors distributed each subset's genomic DNA evenly over several immunoSEQ plates. TCRdb's table, derived via immunoSEQ multiplex PCR, lists solely in-frame clones and lacks some. Of about 1.1 million clones in the sample, 60% to 80% are singletons; the top ten hold roughly 0.9%. This CDR3 spans 15 amino acids. J gave up 4 bases and V 5 bases, and 4 bases lay outside the gene matches. CDR1 and CDR2 from the germline V gene are SGHNT and YENEEA. This clone is a singleton in its sample.

The source of this sequence is a man younger than 35 in good health. Some clones in this sample may be carry-over from other donors' samples. This chain links TRBV11-3 with TRBJ2-1; TRBD2 matches 11 bases. Sequenced sample: memory CD4+ T cells from PBMCs. Subset denoted: CD45RA-negative fraction. The CDR3 loop reads CASSVGTSGYNEQFF. In DNA form, the CDR3 reads TGTGCCAGCAGCGTCGGGACTAGCGGATACAATGAGCAGTTCTTC.